This record concerns one T cell receptor (beta chain) sequence. The antigen remains undetermined. The PCR used 60 Vbeta and 13 Jbeta primers. Sequenced by immunoSEQ multiplex PCR; TCRdb stores in-frame clones only, minus some. Counted here are about 160,000 clones, around 86% occurring once; the ten biggest clones make up more than 0.9%. The CDR3 length is 16 residues. With 4 bases clipped from V and 6 bases from J, the junction kept 9 bases outside the gene matches. Germline V gene data show CDR1 as MNHEY and CDR2 as SVGAGI. These data belong to a study of cytomegalovirus exposure and HLA in healthy donors. Study overall: An analysis done earlier identified 117 million unique TCR beta sequences from about 179 million T cells. Notes on the study in general: Specific recognition of CMV antigens was confirmed in vitro for three chains (all CMV-associated). Some V segments (TRBV6-2 and TRBV6-3 among them) were excluded as indistinguishable.

This TCR was recovered from a girl aged 2-10 years in good health and CMV-seropositive. The rearrangement links TRBV6-5 to TRBJ1-6, with 7 bases lining up with TRBD1. The specimen sequenced was PBMCs. The CDR3 loop reads CASSFLQGGGNSPLHF. DNA of the CDR3: TGTGCCAGCAGTTTTCTTCAGGGGGGCGGTAATTCACCCCTCCACTTT.